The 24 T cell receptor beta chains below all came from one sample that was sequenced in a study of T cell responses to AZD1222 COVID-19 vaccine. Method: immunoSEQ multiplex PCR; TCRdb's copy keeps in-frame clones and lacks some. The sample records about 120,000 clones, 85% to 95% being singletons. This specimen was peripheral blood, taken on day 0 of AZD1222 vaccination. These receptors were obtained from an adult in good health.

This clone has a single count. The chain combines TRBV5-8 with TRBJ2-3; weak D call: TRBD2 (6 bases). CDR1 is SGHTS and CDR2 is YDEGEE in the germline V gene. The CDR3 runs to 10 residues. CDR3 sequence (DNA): TGTGCGGGGGGTTCAGATACGCAGTATTTT. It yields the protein CAGGSDTQYF.

The CDR3 loop reads CAWSGTFDEQFF. In DNA form, the CDR3 reads TGTGCCTGGAGTGGCACCTTCGATGAGCAGTTCTTC. The chain combines TRBV30 with TRBJ2-1; D is uncertain. Germline lookup yields CDR1 GTSNPN and CDR2 SVGIG (reference sequence). Between the trimmed V and J ends, which lost 1 base and 8 bases, there was a span of 9 bases. The CDR3 extends over 12 amino acids.

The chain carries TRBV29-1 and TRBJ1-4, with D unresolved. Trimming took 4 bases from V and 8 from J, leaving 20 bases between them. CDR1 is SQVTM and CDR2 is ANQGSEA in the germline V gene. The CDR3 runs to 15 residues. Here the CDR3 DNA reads TGCAGCGTTGCGCCCTTCGGCAGTGGAGGGGAAAAACTGTTTTTT. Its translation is CSVAPFGSGGEKLFF.

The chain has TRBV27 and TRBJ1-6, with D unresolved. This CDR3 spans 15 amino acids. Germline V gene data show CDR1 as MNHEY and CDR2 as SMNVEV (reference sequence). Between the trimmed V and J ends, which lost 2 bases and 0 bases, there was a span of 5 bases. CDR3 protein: CASSLGSSYNSPLHF. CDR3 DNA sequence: TGTGCCAGCAGTTTAGGGAGCTCCTATAATTCACCCCTCCACTTT.

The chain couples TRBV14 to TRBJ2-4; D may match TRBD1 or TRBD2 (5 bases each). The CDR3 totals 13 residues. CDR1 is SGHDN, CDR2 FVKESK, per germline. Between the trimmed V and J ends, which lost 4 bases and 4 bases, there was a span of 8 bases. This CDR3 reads CASSPGAKNIQYF. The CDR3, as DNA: TGTGCCAGCAGCCCCGGGGCGAAAAACATTCAGTACTTC.

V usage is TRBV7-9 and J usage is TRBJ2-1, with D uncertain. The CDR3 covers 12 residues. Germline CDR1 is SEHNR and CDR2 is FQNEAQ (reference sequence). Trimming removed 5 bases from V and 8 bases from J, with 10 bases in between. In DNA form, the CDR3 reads TGTGCCAGCAGCCGGCAGTCGGATGAGCAGTTCTTC. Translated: CASSRQSDEQFF.

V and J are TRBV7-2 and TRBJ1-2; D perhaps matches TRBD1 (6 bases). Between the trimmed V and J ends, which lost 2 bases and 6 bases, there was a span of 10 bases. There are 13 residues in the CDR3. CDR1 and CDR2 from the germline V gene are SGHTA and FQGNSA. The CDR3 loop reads CASSLRQDDGYTF. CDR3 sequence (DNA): TGTGCCAGCAGCTTAAGACAGGACGATGGCTACACCTTC. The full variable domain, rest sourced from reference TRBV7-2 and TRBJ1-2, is GAGVSQSPSNKVTEKGKDVELRCDPISGHTALYWYRQSLGQGLEFLIYFQGNSAPDKSGLPSDRFSAERTGGSVSTLTIQRTQQEDSAVYLCASSLRQDDGYTFGSGTRLTVV.

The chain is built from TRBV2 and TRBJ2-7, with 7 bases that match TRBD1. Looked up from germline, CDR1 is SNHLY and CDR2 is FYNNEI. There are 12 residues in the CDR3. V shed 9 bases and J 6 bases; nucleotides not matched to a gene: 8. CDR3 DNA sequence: TGTGCCAGGCGATCTGACAGGGCCGAGCAGTACTTC. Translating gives CARRSDRAEQYF.

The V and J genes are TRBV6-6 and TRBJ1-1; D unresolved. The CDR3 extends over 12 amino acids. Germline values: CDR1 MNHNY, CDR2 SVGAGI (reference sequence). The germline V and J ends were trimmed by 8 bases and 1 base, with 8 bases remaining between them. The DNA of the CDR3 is TGTGCCAGCGGCCCCCCGAACACTGAAGCTTTCTTT. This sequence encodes CASGPPNTEAFF.

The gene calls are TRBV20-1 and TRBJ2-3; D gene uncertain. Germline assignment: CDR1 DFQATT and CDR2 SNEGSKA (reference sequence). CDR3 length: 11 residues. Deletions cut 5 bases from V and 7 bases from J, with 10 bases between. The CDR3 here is CSASLSYTQYF. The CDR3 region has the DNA TGCAGTGCTTCCCTCTCTTATACGCAGTATTTT.

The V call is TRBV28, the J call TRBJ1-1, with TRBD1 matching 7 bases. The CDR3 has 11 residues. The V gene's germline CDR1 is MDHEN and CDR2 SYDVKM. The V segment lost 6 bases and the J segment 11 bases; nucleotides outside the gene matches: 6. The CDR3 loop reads CASRTQGWAFF. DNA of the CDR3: TGTGCCAGCAGGACACAGGGGTGGGCTTTCTTT.

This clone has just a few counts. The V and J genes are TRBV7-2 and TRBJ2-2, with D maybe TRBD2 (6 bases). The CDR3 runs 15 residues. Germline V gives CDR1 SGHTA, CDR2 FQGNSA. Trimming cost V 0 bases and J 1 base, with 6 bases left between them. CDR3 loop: CASSLASGNTGELFF. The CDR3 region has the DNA TGTGCCAGCAGCTTAGCTAGCGGGAACACCGGGGAGCTGTTTTTT.

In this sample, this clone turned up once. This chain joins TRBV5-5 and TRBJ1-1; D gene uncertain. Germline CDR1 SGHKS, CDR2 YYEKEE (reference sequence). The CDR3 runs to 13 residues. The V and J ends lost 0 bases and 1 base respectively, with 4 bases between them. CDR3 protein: CASSLGGNTEAFF. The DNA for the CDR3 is TGTGCCAGCAGCTTGGGGGGGAACACTGAAGCTTTCTTT.

The chain's CDR3 is CASSWTTAGYEQYF. The DNA of the CDR3 is TGTGCCAGCAGTTGGACTACCGCGGGCTACGAGCAGTACTTC. The chain carries TRBV6-5 and TRBJ2-7, with D possibly being TRBD2 (6 bases). Germline values: CDR1 MNHEY, CDR2 SVGAGI. CDR3 size: 14 residues. V lost 4 bases and J lost 3, with 13 bases in between.

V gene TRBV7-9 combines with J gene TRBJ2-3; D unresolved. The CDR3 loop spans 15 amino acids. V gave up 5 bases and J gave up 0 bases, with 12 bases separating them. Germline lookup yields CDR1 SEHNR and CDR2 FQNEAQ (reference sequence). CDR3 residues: CASSIDLSSTDTQYF. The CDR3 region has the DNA TGTGCCAGCAGCATTGACCTCTCTAGCACAGATACGCAGTATTTT. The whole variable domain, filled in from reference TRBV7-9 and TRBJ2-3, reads DTGVSQNPRHKITKRGQNVTFRCDPISEHNRLYWYRQTLGQGPEFLTYFQNEAQLEKSRLLSDRFSAERPKGSFSTLEIQRTEQGDSAMYLCASSIDLSSTDTQYFGPGTRLTVL.

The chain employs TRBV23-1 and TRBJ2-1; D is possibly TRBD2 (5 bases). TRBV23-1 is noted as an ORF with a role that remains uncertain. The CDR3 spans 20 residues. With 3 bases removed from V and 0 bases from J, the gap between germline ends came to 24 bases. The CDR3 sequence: CASSHYGLPPPHNSYNEQFF. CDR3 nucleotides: TGCGCCAGCAGTCATTATGGACTCCCCCCCCCACACAACTCCTACAATGAGCAGTTCTTC.

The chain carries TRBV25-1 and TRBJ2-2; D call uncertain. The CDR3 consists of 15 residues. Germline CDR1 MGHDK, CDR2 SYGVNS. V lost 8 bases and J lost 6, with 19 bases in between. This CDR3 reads CASRPRLPEAGELFF. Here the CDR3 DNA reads TGTGCCAGCCGTCCCAGACTCCCTGAAGCCGGGGAGCTGTTTTTT.

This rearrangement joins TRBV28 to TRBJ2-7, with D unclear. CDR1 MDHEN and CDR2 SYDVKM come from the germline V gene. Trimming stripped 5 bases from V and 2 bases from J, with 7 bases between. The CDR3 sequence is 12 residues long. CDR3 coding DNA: TGTGCCAGCAGTCCTGCCGCCTACGAGCAGTACTTC. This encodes CASSPAAYEQYF. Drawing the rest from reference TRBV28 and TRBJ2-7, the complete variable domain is DVKVTQSSRYLVKRTGEKVFLECVQDMDHENMFWYRQDPGLGLRLIYFSYDVKMKEKGDIPEGYSVSREKKERFSLILESASTNQTSMYLCASSPAAYEQYFGPGTRLTVT.

This chain's CDR3 is CASSPLTGAYGYTF. In DNA, the CDR3 is TGTGCCAGCAGTCCCCTCACAGGGGCTTATGGCTACACCTTC. This chain uses TRBV6-5 with TRBJ1-2; 7 bases agree with TRBD1. Per germline, CDR1 MNHEY and CDR2 SVGAGI. Trimming took 5 bases from V and 5 from J; bases not matched to a gene: 8. The CDR3 is 14 residues long.

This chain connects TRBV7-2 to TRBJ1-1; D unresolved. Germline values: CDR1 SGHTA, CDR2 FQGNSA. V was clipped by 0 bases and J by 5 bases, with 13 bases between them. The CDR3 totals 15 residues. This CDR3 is CASSLAHTVATEAFF. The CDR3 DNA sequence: TGTGCCAGCAGCTTAGCGCATACAGTTGCTACTGAAGCTTTCTTT.

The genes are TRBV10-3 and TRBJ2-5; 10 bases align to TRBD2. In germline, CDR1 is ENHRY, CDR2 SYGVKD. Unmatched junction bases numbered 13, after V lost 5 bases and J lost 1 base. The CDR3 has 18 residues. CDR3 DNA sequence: TGTGCCATCAGTTCCCCCCGCGAGGCTAGCGGGGGCCAAGAGACCCAGTACTTC. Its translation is CAISSPREASGGQETQYF.

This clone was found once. In nucleotides, the CDR3 is TGTGCCAGTAGTATAGTTGCGGAACATACGCAGTATTTT. It specifies CASSIVAEHTQYF. This chain connects TRBV19 to TRBJ2-3; no clear D. The V and J ends lost 1 base and 7 bases respectively, with 9 bases between them. This CDR3 is 13 amino acids long. Germline V gene sequence: CDR1 LNHDA, CDR2 SQIVND (reference sequence).

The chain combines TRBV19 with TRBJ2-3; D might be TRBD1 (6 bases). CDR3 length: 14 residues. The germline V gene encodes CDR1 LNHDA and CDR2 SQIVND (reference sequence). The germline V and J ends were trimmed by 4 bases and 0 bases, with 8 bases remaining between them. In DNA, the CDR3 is TGTGCCAGTAGTAGAACAGGGAGCACAGATACGCAGTATTTT. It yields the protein CASSRTGSTDTQYF. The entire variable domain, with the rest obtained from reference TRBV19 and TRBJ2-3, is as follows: DGGITQSPKYLFRKEGQNVTLSCEQNLNHDAMYWYRQDPGQGLRLIYYSQIVNDFQKGDIAEGYSVSREKKESFPLTVTSAQKNPTAFYLCASSRTGSTDTQYFGPGTRLTVL.

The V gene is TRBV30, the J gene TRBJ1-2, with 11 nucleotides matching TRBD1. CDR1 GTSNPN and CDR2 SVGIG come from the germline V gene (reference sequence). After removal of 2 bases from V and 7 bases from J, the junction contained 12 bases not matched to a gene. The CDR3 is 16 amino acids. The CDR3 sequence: CAWSTSGTGGFGGYTF. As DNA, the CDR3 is TGTGCCTGGAGTACCTCCGGGACAGGGGGATTTGGTGGCTACACCTTC.